Listed below are T cell receptor beta chains from one sample, sequenced in a study of blood T cell repertoires in COVID-19. Sequencing was performed with immunoSEQ multiplex PCR; in TCRdb, only in-frame clones are kept and a portion is missing. The table lists some 85,000 clones, 65% to 80% of them singletons. Material: peripheral blood. The receptors originated from a woman of 80 years or more with active or convalescent COVID-19. Both conserved end residues are part of each CDR3.

j_call	v_call	cdr3_aa
TRBJ2-7	TRBV5-1	CASSKVPGQGTDEQYF
TRBJ2-1	TRBV6-6	CASSQKRGGRTTSYNEQFF
TRBJ1-5	TRBV6-6	CASSSGDSQPQHF
TRBJ1-1	TRBV7-3	CASSFQVNTEAFF
TRBJ1-4	TRBV28	CASSLGDRGREKLFF
TRBJ1-1	TRBV7-2	CASSLATGLNTEAFF
TRBJ2-4	TRBV4-3	CASSQDKHSKNIQYF
TRBJ1-1	TRBV20-1	CSASGTGGMNTEAFF
TRBJ1-2	TRBV5-8	CASSLIGQGKYGYTF
TRBJ2-3	TRBV28	CASSLLPGLAGGTDTQYF
TRBJ2-4	TRBV5-4	CASSPGQGRNIQYF
TRBJ1-4	TRBV30	CAWSVGTGDEKLFF
TRBJ2-4	TRBV29-1	CSVIAGNTKNIQYF
TRBJ2-1	TRBV27	CASRPGLAENEKQFF
TRBJ2-2	TRBV5-5	CASSVGQSGELFF
TRBJ1-2	TRBV30	CAWSNPDYGYTF
TRBJ2-3	TRBV29-1	CSVAPGTGALDTQYF
TRBJ1-4	TRBV27	CASSFGTGGEKLFF
TRBJ2-7	TRBV5-6	CASSLFGTGRYEQYF
TRBJ2-6	TRBV6-8	CASKGQGRFGANVLTF
TRBJ2-1	TRBV19	CASSIKGQEFF
TRBJ2-2	TRBV5-4	CASSLVYRGGLSGELFF
TRBJ1-6	TRBV15	CATAKSAATNSPLHF
TRBJ2-1	TRBV7-6	CASSPSADNEQFF
TRBJ2-1	TRBV20-1	CSASAGGRYNEQFF
TRBJ2-3	TRBV5-4	CASSVHSDTQYF
TRBJ2-6	TRBV4-1	CASSQDGTSGANVLTF
TRBJ2-7	TRBV6-1	CASTHSGVSYEQYF